This T cell receptor (beta chain) was recorded in a study of shared clonotypes between healthy human individuals. Replicate PCRs from sorted subsets contained 200 ng DNA, which is 30,000 to 35,000 T cell genomes. Measured with immunoSEQ multiplex PCR; TCRdb has only the in-frame clones, and not every one. In the table there are roughly 810,000 clones, 90% to 98% of which are singletons. Naive CD8 populations comprised CD45RO-negative cells positively selected for CCR7, excluding terminally differentiated effector memory CD45RA+ cells. Of note for this clone: Its antigen is not identified.

Study-level points and caveats: The sampled material consisted only of blood, and tissue repertoires are likely to differ.

V shed 0 bases and J 7 bases; nucleotides not matched to a gene: 6. Germline-derived CDR1 and CDR2 are MNHEY and SMNVEV (reference sequence). The CDR3 has 16 residues. This sequence originates from a young man in good health. Sequenced sample: naive CD8+ T cells sorted from blood. This rearrangement joins TRBV27 to TRBJ1-2; 12 bases are a match to TRBD1. As DNA, the CDR3 is TGTGCCAGCAGTTTATCAGGGGACAGGGGGCTTTTTGGCTACACCTTC. Translating gives CASSLSGDRGLFGYTF.